The present TCR beta chain was sequenced within a study of T-cell memory formation after mild COVID-19. Findings and limits, study-wide: Among contracting clones, CD4+ were mainly CM/EM and CD8+ enriched in EMRA.

This clonotype was seen only a few times. The antigen remains unidentified. V lost 4 bases and J lost 2, with 16 bases in between. The CDR3 extends over 16 amino acids. Germline V gene sequence: CDR1 LGHDT, CDR2 YNNKEL (reference sequence). TCRdb re-called the 5' RACE reads with MiXCR, one entry per CDR3 protein. The sample records tens of thousands of distinct CDR3 sequences, 6% to 6.5% being singletons. J is TRBJ2-3 and V is TRBV3-1; no reliable D call. The sample was PBMCs or a T cell subset sorted from them (not recorded which). This clonotype was sampled from an adult who had mild COVID-19 (a few samples of this study predate the infection). Cell type and time point are not known. Here the CDR3 reads CASSPRWTEFTDTQYF. The CDR3 DNA reads TGTGCCAGCAGCCCCCGATGGACCGAGTTCACAGATACGCAGTATTTT.